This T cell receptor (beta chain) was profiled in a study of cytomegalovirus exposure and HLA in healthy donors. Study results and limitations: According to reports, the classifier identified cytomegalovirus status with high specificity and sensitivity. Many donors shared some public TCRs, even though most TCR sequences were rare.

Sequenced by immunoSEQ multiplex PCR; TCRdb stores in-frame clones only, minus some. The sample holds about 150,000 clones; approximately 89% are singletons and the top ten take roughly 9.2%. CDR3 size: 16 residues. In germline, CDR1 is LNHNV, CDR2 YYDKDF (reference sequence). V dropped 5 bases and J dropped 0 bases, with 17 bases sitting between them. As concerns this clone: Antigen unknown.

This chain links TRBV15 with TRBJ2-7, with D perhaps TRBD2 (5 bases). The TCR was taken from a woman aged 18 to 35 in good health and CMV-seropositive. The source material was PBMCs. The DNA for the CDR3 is TGTGCCACCAGCCGGTCTTCCTACCGGGGCTCCTACGAGCAGTACTTC. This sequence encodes CATSRSSYRGSYEQYF.